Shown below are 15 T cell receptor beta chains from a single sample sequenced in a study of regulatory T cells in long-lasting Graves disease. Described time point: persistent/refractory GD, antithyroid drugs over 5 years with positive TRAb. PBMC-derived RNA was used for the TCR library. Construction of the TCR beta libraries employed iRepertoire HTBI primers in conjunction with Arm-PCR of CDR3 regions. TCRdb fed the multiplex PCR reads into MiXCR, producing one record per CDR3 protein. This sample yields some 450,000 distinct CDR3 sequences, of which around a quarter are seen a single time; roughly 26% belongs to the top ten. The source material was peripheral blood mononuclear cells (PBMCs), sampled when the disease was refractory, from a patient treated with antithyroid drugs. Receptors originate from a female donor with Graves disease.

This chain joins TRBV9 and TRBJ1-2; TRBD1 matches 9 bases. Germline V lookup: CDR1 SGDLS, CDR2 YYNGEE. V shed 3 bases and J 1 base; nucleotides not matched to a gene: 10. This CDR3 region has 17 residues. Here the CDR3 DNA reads TGTGCCAGCAGCGAGAACCGGGACAGGGATTTTAACTATGGCTACACCTTC. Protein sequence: CASSENRDRDFNYGYTF.

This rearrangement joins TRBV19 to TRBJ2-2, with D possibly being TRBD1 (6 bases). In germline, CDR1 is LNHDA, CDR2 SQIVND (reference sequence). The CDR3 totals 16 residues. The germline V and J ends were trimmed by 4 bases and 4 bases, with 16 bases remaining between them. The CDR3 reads CASSTRGRGSTGELFF. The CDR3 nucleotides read TGTGCCAGTAGTACGCGAGGCAGGGGATCCACCGGGGAGCTGTTTTTT.

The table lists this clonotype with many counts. The CDR3 is CASSQPQGMETQYF. DNA of the CDR3: TGTGCCAGCAGCCAACCGCAGGGGATGGAGACCCAGTACTTC. This rearrangement joins TRBV3-1 to TRBJ2-5, with D perhaps TRBD1 (6 bases). Germline CDR1 reads LGHDT; CDR2 reads YNNKEL (reference sequence). V lost 2 bases, J lost 5 bases, and 12 bases lay in between. The CDR3 sequence is 14 residues long.

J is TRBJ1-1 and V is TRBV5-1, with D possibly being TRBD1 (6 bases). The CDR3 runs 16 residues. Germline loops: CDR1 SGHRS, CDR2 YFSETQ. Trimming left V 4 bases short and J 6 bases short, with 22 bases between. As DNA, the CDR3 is TGCGCCAGCAGCCCAAACTCCGGGACAAGGGAGGCTGAAGCTTTCTTT. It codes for CASSPNSGTREAEAFF. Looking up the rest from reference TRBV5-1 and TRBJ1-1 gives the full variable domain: KAGVTQTPRYLIKTRGQQVTLSCSPISGHRSVSWYQQTPGQGLQFLFEYFSETQRNKGNFPGRFSGRQFSNSRSEMNVSTLELGDSALYLCASSPNSGTREAEAFFGQGTRLTVV.

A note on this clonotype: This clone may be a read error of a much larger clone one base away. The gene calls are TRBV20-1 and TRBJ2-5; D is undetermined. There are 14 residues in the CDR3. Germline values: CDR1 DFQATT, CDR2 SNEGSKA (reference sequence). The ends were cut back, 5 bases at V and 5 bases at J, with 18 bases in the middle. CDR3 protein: CSAELRGVRETQYF. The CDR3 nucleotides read TGCAGTGCTGAGCTTCGTGGGGTGCGGGAGACCCAGTACTTC.

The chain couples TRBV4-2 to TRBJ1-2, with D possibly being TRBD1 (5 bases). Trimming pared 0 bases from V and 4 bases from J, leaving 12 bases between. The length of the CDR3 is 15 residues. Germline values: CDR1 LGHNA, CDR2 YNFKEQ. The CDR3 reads CASSQDQRGVYGYTF. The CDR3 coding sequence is TGTGCCAGCAGCCAAGATCAGAGAGGGGTCTATGGCTACACCTTC.

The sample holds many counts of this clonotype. CDR3 in amino acids: CASSPGLAGNQETQYF. CDR3 nucleotide sequence: TGTGCCAGCAGCCCCGGACTAGCGGGGAACCAAGAGACCCAGTACTTC. The chain carries TRBV6-1 and TRBJ2-5; 12 bases match TRBD2. Looked up from germline, CDR1 is MNHNS and CDR2 is SASEGT. The V segment lost 6 bases and the J segment 0 bases; nucleotides outside the gene matches: 5. The CDR3 contains 16 residues.

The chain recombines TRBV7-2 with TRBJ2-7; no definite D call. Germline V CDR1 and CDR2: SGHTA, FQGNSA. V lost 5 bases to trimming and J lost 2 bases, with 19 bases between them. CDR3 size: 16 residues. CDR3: CASSDDARALTYEQYF. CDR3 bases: TGTGCCAGCAGCGACGATGCCCGGGCCTTAACCTACGAGCAGTACTTC.

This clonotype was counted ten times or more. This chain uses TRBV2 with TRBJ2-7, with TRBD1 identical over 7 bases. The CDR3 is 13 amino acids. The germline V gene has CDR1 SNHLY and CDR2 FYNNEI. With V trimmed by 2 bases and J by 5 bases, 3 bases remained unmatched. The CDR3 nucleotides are TGTGCCAGCAGTGAAAGACAGGGAAACGAGCAGTACTTC. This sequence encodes CASSERQGNEQYF. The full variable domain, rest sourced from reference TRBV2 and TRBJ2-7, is EPEVTQTPSHQVTQMGQEVILRCVPISNHLYFYWYRQILGQKVEFLVSFYNNEISEKSEIFDDQFSVERPDGSNFTLKIRSTKLEDSAMYFCASSERQGNEQYFGPGTRLTVT.

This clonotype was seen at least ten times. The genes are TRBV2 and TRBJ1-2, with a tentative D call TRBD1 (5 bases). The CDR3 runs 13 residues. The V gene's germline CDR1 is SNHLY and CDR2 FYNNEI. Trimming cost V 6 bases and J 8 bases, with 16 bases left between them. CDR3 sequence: CASREDTQKGYTF. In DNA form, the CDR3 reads TGTGCCAGCAGAGAGGACACTCAGAAGGGCTACACCTTC. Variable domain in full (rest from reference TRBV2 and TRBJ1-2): EPEVTQTPSHQVTQMGQEVILRCVPISNHLYFYWYRQILGQKVEFLVSFYNNEISEKSEIFDDQFSVERPDGSNFTLKIRSTKLEDSAMYFCASREDTQKGYTFGSGTRLTVV.

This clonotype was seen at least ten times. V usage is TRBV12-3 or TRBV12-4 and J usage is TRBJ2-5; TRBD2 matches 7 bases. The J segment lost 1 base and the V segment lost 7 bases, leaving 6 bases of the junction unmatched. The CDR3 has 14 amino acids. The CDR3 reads CASTQTSRQETQYF. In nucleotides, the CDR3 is TGTGCCAGCACCCAGACTAGCCGCCAAGAGACCCAGTACTTC.

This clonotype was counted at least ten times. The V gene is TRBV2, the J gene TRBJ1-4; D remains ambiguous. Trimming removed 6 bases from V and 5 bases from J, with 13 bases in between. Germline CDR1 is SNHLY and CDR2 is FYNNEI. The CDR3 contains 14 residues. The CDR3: CASRDGSPNEKLFF. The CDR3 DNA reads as TGTGCCAGCAGGGACGGGAGCCCCAATGAAAAACTGTTTTTT.

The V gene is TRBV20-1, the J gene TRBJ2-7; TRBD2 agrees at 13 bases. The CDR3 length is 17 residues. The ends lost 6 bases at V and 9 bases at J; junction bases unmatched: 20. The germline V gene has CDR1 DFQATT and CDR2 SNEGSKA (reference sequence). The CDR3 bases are TGCAGTGCCGTCAGACTAGCGGGAGGCGGTTTAATTACAGGGCAGTACTTC. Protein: CSAVRLAGGGLITGQYF.

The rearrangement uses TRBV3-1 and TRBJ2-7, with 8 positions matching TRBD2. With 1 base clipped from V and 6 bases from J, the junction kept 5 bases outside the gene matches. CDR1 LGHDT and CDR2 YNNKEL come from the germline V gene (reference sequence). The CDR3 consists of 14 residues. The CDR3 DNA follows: TGTGCCAGCAGCCAAGGCGGGAGGCTCTCCGAGCAGTACTTC. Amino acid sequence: CASSQGGRLSEQYF.

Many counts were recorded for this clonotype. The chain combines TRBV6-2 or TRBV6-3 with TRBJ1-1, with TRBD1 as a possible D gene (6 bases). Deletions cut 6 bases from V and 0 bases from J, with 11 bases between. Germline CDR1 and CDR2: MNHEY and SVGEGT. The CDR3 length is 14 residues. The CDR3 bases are TGTGCCAGCAGGCCGGGGGGCCTGAACACTGAAGCTTTCTTT. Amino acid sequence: CASRPGGLNTEAFF.